This T cell receptor (beta chain) is drawn from a study of monozygotic twins with inflammatory bowel disease (dated 2019 in TCRdb). In terms of the full investigation: A total of approximately 28 monozygotic twin pairs were included in the full study, comprising nine German pairs (four IBD-concordant, five IBD-discordant) and 19 IBD-discordant Danish pairs. Each individual had, on average, about 151 000 unique TCRalpha sequences and 181 000 unique TCRbeta sequences available for analysis. Disease-associated traits were sought mainly through comparisons between IBD patients and their genetically identical healthy co-twins within discordant pairs. What the research found in general, with its limitations: The results gave no support for a single strong signal or clonotype linked to IBD. Compared with healthy twins, IBD patients had fewer clonotypes in common with other individuals, a difference most pronounced in patients showing signs of disease activity. Measured by the inverse Simpson index, TCRbeta repertoire diversity was lower in IBD patients than in their healthy co-twins. No difference in repertoire similarity was observed between concordant and discordant twins, possibly owing to limited statistical power. The analysis was unable to tell different T cell subtypes apart. Because patients received different immunosuppressive treatments, the repertoires may have picked up extra background noise and variability between individuals.

Per the germline V gene, MNHEY is the CDR1 and SVGAGI is the CDR2. Its CDR3 holds 14 amino acids, cysteine through phenylalanine. No coding sequence is recorded. Library generation was performed with 5' RACE. For each TCR library, 3,000 to 4,000 ng of total RNA was used. cDNA was synthesized with SMARTScribe reverse transcriptase in eight separate reactions per sample. Unique molecular identifiers containing a 6-nucleotide sample barcode were introduced through template switching during cDNA synthesis. Amplification of TCRalpha and TCRbeta cDNA involved two nested PCRs of about 15 and 9 cycles, and each PCR was followed by bead purification. Before amplification, cDNA was treated with uracil DNA-glycosylase and purified using the QIAquick PCR purification kit. The second PCR added Illumina TruSeq-compatible adapters along with sample-specific barcodes. Library quality and concentration were checked on TapeStation and Qubit, and libraries were pooled at about 5 ng each. Sequencing of the pooled libraries was done on an Illumina HiSeq2500 single-index Rapid Run using custom sequencing primers and 2 x 100 bp reads. Per the authors' processing: UMI-based consensus assembly with MiGEC version 1.2.6 was used to correct PCR and sequencing errors. MiXCR version 2.1.1 handled V(D)J alignment, clonotype assembly and CDR3 extraction. To normalise gene usage, clonotype sharing and MAIT/NKT TCR abundance, the top 1000, 10 000 and 20 000 clonotypes in each sample were analysed. Diversity was computed as the inverse Simpson index with the vegan R package after downsampling to 27 000 UMIs. Statistical testing used paired Mann-Whitney U tests on the discordant twin pairs and applied Benjamini-Hochberg correction for multiple testing. TCRdb reprocessed the reads, so every CDR3 protein sequence counts as one entry and DNA is not shown. The V and J calls were not made by the authors but by TCRdb's processing. This sample's table has entries for around 230,000 distinct CDR3 sequences. Approximately 1.6% of the sample is held by the ten biggest clonotypes.

An approximately 2.5 ml peripheral blood sample was drawn into PAXgene tubes per donor and stored at -80°C. Without any T cell sorting, total RNA was extracted from whole blood using the PAXgene blood miRNA kit on an automated QIAcube. Peripheral blood from monozygotic twin pairs, either concordant or discordant for inflammatory bowel disease, underwent deep TCRalpha and TCRbeta repertoire profiling that used unique molecular barcoding. Smoking habits were recorded for all twin pairs, and each individual was classified as a current, former or never smoker. In regard to this clonotype: It has no known antigen specificity.

This chain joins TRBV6-5 to TRBJ2-1. Material: blood. The TCR was taken from a human donor with ulcerative colitis or Crohn's disease, or a healthy co-twin of an affected twin (not recorded which). For the CDR3, the sequence is CASSLGGYYNEQFF.